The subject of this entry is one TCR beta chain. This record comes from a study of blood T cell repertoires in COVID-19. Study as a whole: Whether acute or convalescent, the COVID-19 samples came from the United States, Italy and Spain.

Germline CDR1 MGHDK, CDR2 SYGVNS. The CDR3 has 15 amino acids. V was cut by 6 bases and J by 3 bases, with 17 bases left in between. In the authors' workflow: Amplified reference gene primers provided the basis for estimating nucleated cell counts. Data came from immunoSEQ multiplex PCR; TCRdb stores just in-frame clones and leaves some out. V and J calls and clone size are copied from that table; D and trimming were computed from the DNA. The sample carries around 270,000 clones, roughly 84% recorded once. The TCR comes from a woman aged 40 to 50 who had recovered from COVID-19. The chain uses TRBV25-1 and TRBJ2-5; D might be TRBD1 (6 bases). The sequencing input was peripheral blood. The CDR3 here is CASSSVRAGEETQYF. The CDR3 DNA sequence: TGTGCCAGCAGCAGCGTGCGGGCAGGGGAAGAGACCCAGTACTTC.